This TCR beta chain was documented in a study of T cells expressing NK-cell markers (dated by TCRdb to 2018 to 2021). Study-level background: Three sorted T-cell subsets (CD3+CD56+NKG2C+, CD3+CD56+NKG2C- and CD3+CD56-NKG2C+) from several donors had their TCR beta-chain repertoires profiled. Of the eight sequenced donors, seven were found to be HCMV-seropositive and one was found to be HCMV-seronegative. The eight sequenced donors were randomly selected healthy volunteers, three men and five women. Illumina HiSeq 2000/2500, MiSeq or NextSeq was used to sequence libraries as 2 x 150 bp reads. Results the study describes overall, beyond this receptor: Those dominant clonotypes were again the most abundant among CD3+CD56-NKG2C+ cells in four donors, at roughly 28.3-60.1%. In roughly six donors, the dominant CD3+CD56+NKG2C+ clonotypes were among the top 10 CD8+ clonotypes and accounted for about 1.0-7.5% of CD8+ T cells. Whether the expanded NKG2C-expressing T cell clones were specific for HCMV antigens was left unclear.

With regard to this clonotype: There is no known antigen for this receptor.

HCMV serostatus was determined by detecting HCMV-specific IgG in serum with a commercial ELISA kit. Ficoll density gradient centrifugation was used to isolate peripheral blood mononuclear cells from blood. CDR3 length: 20 amino acids, cysteine to phenylalanine. Only the protein is on record. This sample was sequenced with an Illumina HiSeq 2000. TCR beta cDNA libraries were made by 5'RACE template switching that added a universal primer site and unique molecular identifiers. Priming for cDNA synthesis came from the TCR beta constant segment, and two successive PCR amplification steps followed. On the study's bioinformatics: MIGEC handled demultiplexing of the reads and grouping by UMI, while MiTCR was used to assemble and quantify clonotypes. To exclude erroneous sequences, only TCR cDNA sequences supported by at least two reads were retained. The tcR package was used for downstream repertoire analysis, with clonotypes matched between fractions based on CDR3 nucleotide sequence plus V segment. VDJmatch was used to annotate antigen specificity against VDJdb, with one amino acid substitution in CDR3 permitted. TCRdb reprocessed the sequencing reads and holds a single record per CDR3 protein sequence, with no DNA. TCRdb, rather than the study authors, made the V and J calls. The data table for this sample lists about 460,000 distinct CDR3 sequences. The ten largest clonotypes hold 1.4% of the sample.

The chain is made from TRBV12-3 or TRBV12-4 and TRBJ2-5; as DNA is missing, the TRBD2 call by TCRdb cannot be tested. The clonotype originates from a woman aged 45-59 years in good health. Donor details come from another sample of the same person, matched by shared clones. The sequencing sample was made of blood T cells: a sorted CD56 or NKG2C T cell subset, CD4+ or CD8+ T cells, or bulk PBMC T cells (not recorded which). The CDR3 loop reads CASSFPHPGLAGAKRETQYF.